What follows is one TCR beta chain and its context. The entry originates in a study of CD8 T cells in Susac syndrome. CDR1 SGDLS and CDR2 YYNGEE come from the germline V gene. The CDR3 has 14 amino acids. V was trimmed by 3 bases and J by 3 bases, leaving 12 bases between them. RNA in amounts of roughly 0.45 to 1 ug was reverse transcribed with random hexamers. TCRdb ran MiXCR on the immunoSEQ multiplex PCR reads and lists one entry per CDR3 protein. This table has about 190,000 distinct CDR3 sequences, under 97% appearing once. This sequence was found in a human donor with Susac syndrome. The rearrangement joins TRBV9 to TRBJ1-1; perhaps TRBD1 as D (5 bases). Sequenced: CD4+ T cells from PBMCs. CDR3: CASSGGLADTEAFF. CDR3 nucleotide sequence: TGTGCCAGCAGCGGGGGCTTGGCGGACACTGAAGCTTTCTTT. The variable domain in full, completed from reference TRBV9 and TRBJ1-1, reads DSGVTQTPKHLITATGQRVTLRCSPRSGDLSVYWYQQSLDQGLQFLIQYYNGEERAKGNILERFSAQQFPDLHSELNLSSLELGDSALYFCASSGGLADTEAFFGQGTRLTVV.